A single sample gave rise to the 8 T cell receptor beta chains below, sequenced in a study of tissue T cells after allogeneic stem cell transplantation (dated by TCRdb to between 2021 and 2024). The meaning of the sample's time point label: mouse harvest day 7 after allogeneic transplant. Each mouse graft, delivered by tail vein injection, combined 10^6 splenic CD5+ T cells with 10^7 T-cell-depleted bone marrow cells. The library came from the immunoSEQ multiplex PCR assay. TCRdb mirrors the immuneACCESS table, restricted to in-frame sequences. Some clones are absent from its copies; in checked studies, under half trace to an unresolved V gene, and the reason for the others is unknown. This sample lists 6,500 to 10,000 clones; over 45% were detected once. Around 8.6% of the sample is in the top ten clones. The sequencing input was gut tissue. The source is a female BALB/c mouse given C57BL/6 T cells with graft-versus-host disease after an allogeneic hematopoietic cell transplant.

Comments on this clone: These gene names are mouse names. The DNA ends 1 residue before the CDR3 does, and the rest of the CDR3 is filled in from the germline J gene. The V gene is TRBV26, the J gene TRBJ2-1; tentatively, D is TRBD1 or TRBD2 (5 bases each). Germline V gene sequence: CDR1 KGHPV, CDR2 FQNQEV (reference sequence). V shed 3 bases and J shed 1 base, with 7 bases lying between them. CDR3 length: 14 amino acids. CDR3 DNA (partial): TGTGCCAGCAGTCTCCGGGGGAACTATGCTGAGCAGTTC. As protein: CASSLRGNYAEQF. The whole CDR3 protein is CASSLRGNYAEQFF.

For this clone: Gene names refer to mouse genes. From the germline J gene comes the end of the CDR3, since the read stops 1 residue before it. The rearrangement links TRBV13-3 to TRBJ2-7; 8 bases map to TRBD1. The V gene end was trimmed by 2 bases and the J gene end by 6 bases; junction bases not matched to a gene: 7. Germline lookup yields CDR1 NNHDY and CDR2 SYVADS. The CDR3 totals 14 residues. The CDR3 protein is CASSDRGRRSEQYF. CDR3 DNA (partial): TGTGCCAGCAGTGACAGGGGGCGGAGGAGTGAACAGTAC.

As concerns this clone: Gene names follow the mouse nomenclature. The read gets to within 1 residue of the CDR3 end, and the germline J gene fills in the rest. V is TRBV13-1 and J is TRBJ1-5, with 11 bases lining up with TRBD1. Germline V gene data show CDR1 as NSHNY and CDR2 as SYGAGN. The CDR3 is 17 residues long. The ends lost 2 bases at V and 0 bases at J; junction bases unmatched: 4. The CDR3 is CASSDQDRGHNNQAPLF. Incomplete CDR3 DNA: TGTGCCAGCAGTGACCAGGACAGGGGGCATAACAACCAGGCTCCGCTT.

About this clone itself: Any gene name here is a mouse gene name. Read coverage stops 1 residue before the CDR3 terminus; the germline J gene supplies the remainder. This sequence joins TRBV26 and TRBJ2-5; 9 positions match TRBD1. Germline CDR1 KGHPV, CDR2 FQNQEV (reference sequence). The CDR3 loop spans 13 amino acids. After removal of 7 bases from V and 7 bases from J, the junction contained 6 bases not matched to a gene. The part of the CDR3 DNA that was read is TGTGCCAGCAACCGGGACAGGGAGAACACCCAGTAC. It translates to CASNRDRENTQY. The whole CDR3 is CASNRDRENTQYF.

Notes on this clone: Genes and germline are mouse. The read gets to within 1 residue of the CDR3 end, and the germline J gene fills in the rest. V and J are TRBV26 and TRBJ1-1, with 12 nucleotides matching TRBD1. V lost 6 bases, J lost 5 bases, and 4 bases stayed unmatched. This CDR3 has 14 amino acids. The germline CDR1 and CDR2 sequences are KGHPV and FQNQEV (reference sequence). CDR3 DNA, as far as it was read: TGTGCCAGCAGCCAGGGACAGGGGGCGACAGAAGTCTTC. This translates into CASSQGQGATEVF. The full CDR3 protein reads CASSQGQGATEVFF.

Comments on this clone: Gene names refer to mouse genes. The read halts 1 residue ahead of the CDR3 end, with the missing end drawn from the germline J gene. The chain recombines TRBV26 with TRBJ2-5, with 7 bases identical to TRBD2. There are 13 residues in the CDR3. J was trimmed by 5 bases and V by 1 base; bases with no gene match: 0. Germline V gives CDR1 KGHPV, CDR2 FQNQEV (reference sequence). The sequenced CDR3 bases are TGTGCCAGCAGTCTGTGGGGGGGAGACACCCAGTAC. It specifies CASSLWGGDTQY. The whole CDR3 region reads CASSLWGGDTQYF. The variable domain in full, with the rest retrieved from reference TRBV26 and TRBJ2-5, is NSKVIQTPRYLVKGQGQKAKMRCIPEKGHPVVFWYQQNKNNEFKFLINFQNQEVLQQIDMTEKRFSAECPSNSPCSLEIQSSEAGDSALYLCASSLWGGDTQYFGPGTRLLVL.

With regard to this clone: The gene symbols are mouse symbols. The CDR3 end is not reached by the read, which stops 1 residue before it; the germline J gene fills it in. V and J are TRBV4 and TRBJ2-3; D may be TRBD2 (5 bases). CDR3 length equals 13 residues. Germline CDR1 LGHDT, CDR2 YNNKQL (reference sequence). Between the trimmed V and J ends, which lost 4 bases and 2 bases, there was a span of 7 bases. CDR3 protein: CASSSTVAETLYF. The CDR3 bases that were read are TGTGCCAGCAGCTCGACTGTTGCAGAAACGCTGTAT.

A word on this clone: Genes and germline come from the mouse. Partial CDR3 DNA: TGCACCTGCAGTGCAGTGAGCAGCAACACAGAAGTCTTC. As protein: CTCSAVSSNTEVF. The full CDR3 sequence reads CTCSAVSSNTEVFF. J is TRBJ1-1 and V is TRBV1; no clear D gene. The CDR3 is cut off 1 residue early in the read; its end comes from the germline J gene. CDR1 is NSQYPW and CDR2 is LRSPGD in the germline V gene (reference sequence). The CDR3 has 14 residues. The ends were cut back, 1 base at V and 2 bases at J, with 8 bases in the middle.